The 8 T cell receptor beta chains in this list originate from one sample, sequenced in a study of graft-versus-host responses after intestinal transplantation. This table comes from immunoSEQ multiplex PCR, and its TCRdb copy is limited to in-frame clones, with some not included. The profile shows 55,000 to 70,000 clones, roughly 89% of them singletons. This specimen consisted of PBMCs, obtained around 120 days after intestinal transplantation. The source of these receptors is a human patient who received an intestinal transplant, so some T cells may come from the graft donor.

The V gene is TRBV4-1, the J gene TRBJ2-7; 9 positions agree with TRBD1. Germline CDR1 is MGHRA and CDR2 is YSYEKL. There are 14 residues in the CDR3. Trimming took 4 bases from V and 4 from J; bases not matched to a gene: 5. CDR3 protein: CASSPGTGLYEQYF. The CDR3 DNA sequence: TGCGCCAGCAGCCCCGGGACAGGGTTATACGAGCAGTACTTC.

The chain employs TRBV29-1 and TRBJ1-6; 8 nucleotides align to TRBD1. In germline, CDR1 is SQVTM, CDR2 ANQGSEA. CDR3 length: 14 residues. Trimming took 5 bases from V and 10 from J; bases not matched to a gene: 10. The DNA for the CDR3 is TGCAGCGTTTCCGTTGGACAGGGCGGGTCACCCCTCCACTTT. Translation: CSVSVGQGGSPLHF. The whole variable domain, remainder taken from reference TRBV29-1 and TRBJ1-6, is SAVISQKPSRDICQRGTSLTIQCQVDSQVTMMFWYRQQPGQSLTLIATANQGSEATYESGFVIDKFPISRPNLTFSTLTVSNMSPEDSSIYLCSVSVGQGGSPLHFGNGTRLTVT.

DNA of the CDR3: TGTGCCAGCAGCCAAGATATGGCGGGGGAGGTAGATACGCAGTATTTT. As protein: CASSQDMAGEVDTQYF. The chain combines TRBV4-2 with TRBJ2-3; 7 bases align to TRBD2. The V gene end was trimmed by 0 bases and the J gene end by 5 bases; junction bases not matched to a gene: 8. The CDR3 is made up of 16 amino acids. Per the germline V gene, CDR1 is LGHNA and CDR2 is YNFKEQ.

The chain has TRBV7-3 and TRBJ2-2, with D possibly being TRBD1 (6 bases). This CDR3 comprises 16 residues. V was cut by 1 base and J by 6 bases, with 15 bases left in between. Looked up from germline, CDR1 is SGHTA and CDR2 is FQGTGA. The DNA for the CDR3 is TGTGCCAGCAGCTTAAATGGGGGCAGGGTAGCCGGGGAGCTGTTTTTT. As protein: CASSLNGGRVAGELFF.

The genes are TRBV9 and TRBJ2-7; D possibly corresponds to TRBD2 (5 bases). Between the trimmed V and J ends, which lost 4 bases and 6 bases, there was a span of 14 bases. This CDR3 contains 13 residues. Germline CDR1 SGDLS, CDR2 YYNGEE. The CDR3: CASSLYLAGEQYF. The CDR3, as DNA: TGTGCCAGCAGCCTCTATCTAGCCGGCGAGCAGTACTTC.

The chain has TRBV11-3 and TRBJ2-3; 12 bases agree with TRBD2. This CDR3 has 17 amino acids. J gave up 0 bases and V 5 bases, and 6 bases lay outside the gene matches. Germline assignment: CDR1 SGHNT and CDR2 YENEEA. The CDR3 DNA follows: TGTGCCAGCAGCCCCGGACTAGCGGGGTTAAGCACAGATACGCAGTATTTT. As protein: CASSPGLAGLSTDTQYF.

V gene TRBV27 combines with J gene TRBJ1-3, with D unresolved. Germline V gene sequence: CDR1 MNHEY, CDR2 SMNVEV (reference sequence). Trimming pared 0 bases from V and 8 bases from J, leaving 11 bases between. The CDR3 runs 14 residues. CDR3 DNA sequence: TGTGCCAGCAGTTTATCGGCGTGGTCGGACACCATATATTTT. Protein product: CASSLSAWSDTIYF.

The V call is TRBV28, the J call TRBJ1-4; no reliable D call. The CDR3 is made up of 12 amino acids. The V and J ends lost 5 bases and 7 bases respectively, with 8 bases between them. CDR1 is MDHEN and CDR2 is SYDVKM in the germline V gene. The chain's CDR3 is CASSTMIEKLFF. The CDR3 DNA is TGTGCCAGCAGTACCATGATTGAAAAACTGTTTTTT.